What follows describes a single TCR beta chain. These data belong to a study of cytomegalovirus exposure and HLA in healthy donors. Vbeta (60) and Jbeta (13) primers were used in the PCR. The table came from immunoSEQ multiplex PCR; TCRdb's copy has only in-frame clones and leaves some out. Its listing shows just over 80,000 clones. The CDR3 is made up of 16 amino acids. With V trimmed by 2 bases and J by 9 bases, 16 bases remained unmatched. Germline V gives CDR1 GTSNPN, CDR2 SVGIG (reference sequence). The chain links TRBV30 to TRBJ2-1, with 7 bases fitting TRBD1. The sequenced sample consisted of PBMCs. This clonotype was obtained from a woman in her twenties or thirties in good health and CMV-seronegative. CDR3 bases: TGTGCCTGGAGTCCCCGCCGGGACAGTAAGTCCCGTGAGCAGTTCTTC. Its protein product is CAWSPRRDSKSREQFF.